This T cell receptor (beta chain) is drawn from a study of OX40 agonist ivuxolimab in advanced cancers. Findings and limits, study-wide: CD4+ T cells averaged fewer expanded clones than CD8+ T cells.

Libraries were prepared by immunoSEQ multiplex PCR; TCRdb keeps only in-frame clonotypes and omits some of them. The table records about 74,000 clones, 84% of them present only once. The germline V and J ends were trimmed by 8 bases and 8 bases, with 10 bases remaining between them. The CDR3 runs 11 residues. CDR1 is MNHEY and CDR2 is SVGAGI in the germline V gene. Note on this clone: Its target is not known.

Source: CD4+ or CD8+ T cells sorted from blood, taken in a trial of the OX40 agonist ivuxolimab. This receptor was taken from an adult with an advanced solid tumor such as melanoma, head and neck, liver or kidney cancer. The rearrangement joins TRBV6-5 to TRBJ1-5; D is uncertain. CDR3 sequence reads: CASGREEPQHF. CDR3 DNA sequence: TGTGCCAGCGGGAGGGAAGAGCCCCAGCATTTT.